This T cell receptor (beta chain) was retrieved from a study of regulatory T cells in long-lasting Graves disease. Study-wide points: TRBV28 was favored in persistent disease, as were TRBJ1-2 and TRBJ2-5.

About this clonotype: The antigen is undetermined. A much larger clonotype is one base distant, so this may be a read error.

Libraries of TCR beta came from iRepertoire HTBI primers plus Arm-PCR of CDR3 regions. As handled by the study authors: Analysis of the samples identified over 60 TRBV and over 13 TRBJ segments. Using its own MiXCR run on the multiplex PCR reads, TCRdb lists one record per CDR3 protein. The V and J calls and clone size are TCRdb's, not the authors'. The table has around 450,000 distinct CDR3 sequences, 15% seen once; the top ten hold 16%. Germline loops: CDR1 MNHEY, CDR2 SMNVEV (reference sequence). The CDR3 is made up of 18 amino acids. The V gene end was trimmed by 5 bases and the J gene end by 6 bases; junction bases not matched to a gene: 15. Indicated time point: newly diagnosed GD, antithyroid drugs for less than 3 months. PBMCs provided the RNA from which the TCR library was made. These same records also appear under a second study, on T cells in Graves' hyperthyroidism and ophthalmopathy. This second study notes: TCR CDR3 regions were first amplified by RT-PCR with HTBI primers.

The sample here was peripheral blood mononuclear cells (PBMCs), taken at new diagnosis, from a patient treated with antithyroid drugs. The sequence was collected from a woman aged 30 to 39 with Graves disease. This chain links TRBV27 with TRBJ2-7; 14 bases fit TRBD2. CDR3 in amino acids: CASSPQELGLAGVIEQYF. CDR3 in DNA: TGTGCCAGCAGTCCCCAAGAACTGGGACTAGCGGGAGTTATCGAGCAGTACTTC.